This TCR beta chain was observed in a study of cytomegalovirus exposure and HLA in healthy donors. Study-level results: It was shown in a later analysis that HLA-associated TCR beta chains were more clonally expanded than other, equally common chains. In a later analysis, most CMV-associated TCR beta chains appeared HLA-restricted.

Primers included in the PCR were 60 Vbeta and 13 Jbeta primers. Repertoires were generated with immunoSEQ multiplex PCR, while TCRdb's copy carries only in-frame clones and drops some. The table lists more than 90,000 clones, 65% to 80% of them singletons, with roughly 7.7% in the top ten. This clone was counted between two and nine times. Antigen: not known. The CDR3 length is 14 residues. Germline-derived CDR1 and CDR2 are MDHEN and SYDVKM. J was trimmed by 9 bases and V by 6 bases; bases with no gene match: 6. This TCR was recovered from a man aged 40-55 years in good health and CMV-seropositive. The material sequenced was PBMCs. This chain connects TRBV28 to TRBJ1-6; TRBD1 matches at 9 bases. CDR3 sequence (DNA): TGTGCCAGCAGACCGGACAGGGGAAGTTCACCCCTCCACTTT. It yields the protein CASRPDRGSSPLHF.